The present T cell receptor beta chain was sequenced within a study of shared clonotypes between healthy human individuals. Study-level results: Naive subsets typically showed greater estimated richness than memory subsets. Clonotypes not shared had lower generation probabilities than those common to all four donors.

This CDR3 has 13 residues. Trimming removed 2 bases at V and 3 bases at J, with 7 bases between. Germline V gene sequence: CDR1 MNHEY, CDR2 SMNVEV (reference sequence). Terminally differentiated effector memory CD45RA+ cells were excluded by CCR7 positive selection of CD45RO-negative cells. About this clone: No antigen is known for it.

Methods used by the authors: ImmunoSEQ junction-only sequences lacked quality scores, so their filtering differed. Produced via immunoSEQ multiplex PCR; TCRdb's table is partial and in-frame only. V and J calls and clone size come straight from that table; D and trimming were deduced from the DNA. The sample records about 2.1 million clones, around 93% being singletons. The clonotype comes from a man between 18 and 35 years old in good health. Some clones in this sample may be carry-over from other donors' samples. The rearrangement links TRBV27 to TRBJ1-2; D gene uncertain. The specimen was naive CD8+ T cells from PBMCs. DNA for the CDR3: TGTGCCAGCAGTTTAACTCGGGACTATGGCTACACCTTC. Amino acid sequence: CASSLTRDYGYTF.